Listed below are T cell receptor beta chains from one sample, sequenced in a study of T cell responses to AZD1222 COVID-19 vaccine. The protocol was immunoSEQ multiplex PCR, while the TCRdb copy is restricted to in-frame clones and leaves out a portion. The sample holds 150,000 to 200,000 clones; around 90% are singletons and the top ten take 9.5% to 13%. The material sequenced was peripheral blood, taken 28 days after the second AZD1222 dose. Receptor source: an adult who received the AZD1222 COVID-19 vaccine. The conserved cysteine and the conserved F or W are not part of the CDR3 here. Fields, in order: CDR3 protein, V gene, CDR3 length, J gene.

cdr3_aa: ASTNRYGGSFVLT
v_call: TRBV5-1
cdr3_length: 13
j_call: TRBJ2-6

cdr3_aa: ASSLNGALH
v_call: TRBV28
cdr3_length: 9
j_call: TRBJ1-6

cdr3_aa: ASSFQRGVTGANVLT
v_call: TRBV5-1
cdr3_length: 15
j_call: TRBJ2-6

cdr3_aa: ASSPERQGRETQY
v_call: TRBV5-4
cdr3_length: 13
j_call: TRBJ2-5

cdr3_aa: ASSYTRVEQY
v_call: TRBV6-2/TRBV6-3
cdr3_length: 10
j_call: TRBJ2-7

cdr3_aa: ASSLKPNTEAF
v_call: TRBV27
cdr3_length: 11
j_call: TRBJ1-1

cdr3_aa: ASSPRVGQGVNYGYT
v_call: TRBV18
cdr3_length: 15
j_call: TRBJ1-2

cdr3_aa: ASSQVGGSYNEQF
v_call: TRBV3-1/TRBV3-2
cdr3_length: 13
j_call: TRBJ2-1

cdr3_aa: ASSEAAGTSLH
v_call: TRBV6-1
cdr3_length: 11
j_call: TRBJ1-6

cdr3_aa: ASSLWGQGQGNEQF
v_call: TRBV28
cdr3_length: 14
j_call: TRBJ2-1

cdr3_aa: ASSPRRGSSYNEQF
v_call: TRBV27
cdr3_length: 14
j_call: TRBJ2-1

cdr3_aa: ASSPKQGSSYNSPLH
v_call: TRBV18
cdr3_length: 15
j_call: TRBJ1-6

cdr3_aa: ASSFGVGTDTQY
v_call: TRBV5-6
cdr3_length: 12
j_call: TRBJ2-3

cdr3_aa: ASSIDPGLRYEQY
v_call: TRBV19
cdr3_length: 13
j_call: TRBJ2-7

cdr3_aa: ASSPDRANTEAF
v_call: TRBV19
cdr3_length: 12
j_call: TRBJ1-1

cdr3_aa: ASQGTGSNQPQH
v_call: TRBV28
cdr3_length: 12
j_call: TRBJ1-5

cdr3_aa: SASGRGFAGDTQY
v_call: TRBV20-1
cdr3_length: 13
j_call: TRBJ2-3

cdr3_aa: AWSVGGSNQPQH
v_call: TRBV30
cdr3_length: 12
j_call: TRBJ1-5

cdr3_aa: ASRDADHEQY
v_call: TRBV19
cdr3_length: 10
j_call: TRBJ2-7

cdr3_aa: ASSRLRGGSGAF
v_call: TRBV14
cdr3_length: 12
j_call: TRBJ1-1

cdr3_aa: ASTGTRLTGELF
v_call: TRBV2
cdr3_length: 12
j_call: TRBJ2-2

cdr3_aa: ASSEGPNQPQH
v_call: TRBV10-1
cdr3_length: 11
j_call: TRBJ1-5

cdr3_aa: ASSFGGYDTDTQY
v_call: TRBV11-1
cdr3_length: 13
j_call: TRBJ2-3

cdr3_aa: ASSVEYRGLRAGTDTQY
v_call: TRBV9
cdr3_length: 17
j_call: TRBJ2-3

cdr3_aa: ASSLGTATGELF
v_call: TRBV7-3
cdr3_length: 12
j_call: TRBJ2-2

cdr3_aa: ASSISVATYEQY
v_call: TRBV19
cdr3_length: 12
j_call: TRBJ2-7

cdr3_aa: AWSHGLAEETQY
v_call: TRBV30
cdr3_length: 12
j_call: TRBJ2-5

cdr3_aa: ASSKGQAQETQY
v_call: TRBV9
cdr3_length: 12
j_call: TRBJ2-5

cdr3_aa: ASSPDGSYGYT
v_call: TRBV9
cdr3_length: 11
j_call: TRBJ1-2

cdr3_aa: ASSYSAGTGGTEAF
v_call: TRBV6-5
cdr3_length: 14
j_call: TRBJ1-1

cdr3_aa: ASRADRGTDTQY
v_call: TRBV19
cdr3_length: 12
j_call: TRBJ2-3

cdr3_aa: ASSMGWRDYEQY
v_call: TRBV19
cdr3_length: 12
j_call: TRBJ2-7

cdr3_aa: ASSILGGRNEQF
v_call: TRBV19
cdr3_length: 12
j_call: TRBJ2-1

cdr3_aa: ASSLGRQNQPQH
v_call: TRBV27
cdr3_length: 12
j_call: TRBJ1-5

cdr3_aa: ASSLGDRSYEQY
v_call: TRBV7-8
cdr3_length: 12
j_call: TRBJ2-7

cdr3_aa: ASSLDQGHQPQH
v_call: TRBV7-9
cdr3_length: 12
j_call: TRBJ1-5

cdr3_aa: ASSEWDKEEGYT
v_call: TRBV6-1
cdr3_length: 12
j_call: TRBJ1-2

cdr3_aa: ASSIPTGELF
v_call: TRBV19
cdr3_length: 10
j_call: TRBJ2-2

cdr3_aa: ASSAQGQSSYEQY
v_call: TRBV7-9
cdr3_length: 13
j_call: TRBJ2-7

cdr3_aa: ASSPTGGNTGELF
v_call: TRBV7-8
cdr3_length: 13
j_call: TRBJ2-2

cdr3_aa: ASQRGVGETQY
v_call: TRBV9
cdr3_length: 11
j_call: TRBJ2-5

cdr3_aa: ASSLGGGSTDTQY
v_call: TRBV5-1
cdr3_length: 13
j_call: TRBJ2-3

cdr3_aa: ASSRVTDSNQPQH
v_call: TRBV2
cdr3_length: 13
j_call: TRBJ1-5

cdr3_aa: ASSIRRGAGEQF
v_call: TRBV7-2
cdr3_length: 12
j_call: TRBJ2-1

cdr3_aa: ASSYRGRTGELF
v_call: TRBV6-5
cdr3_length: 12
j_call: TRBJ2-2

cdr3_aa: ASRITTISTDTQY
v_call: TRBV2
cdr3_length: 13
j_call: TRBJ2-3

cdr3_aa: ASSLVLDATNEQF
v_call: TRBV5-1
cdr3_length: 13
j_call: TRBJ2-1

cdr3_aa: ASHPGGRNYGYT
v_call: TRBV6-6
cdr3_length: 12
j_call: TRBJ1-2

cdr3_aa: SVKGLAGGEQF
v_call: TRBV29-1
cdr3_length: 11
j_call: TRBJ2-1

cdr3_aa: ASSSYIEAF
v_call: TRBV7-9
cdr3_length: 9
j_call: TRBJ1-1

cdr3_aa: ASSLGGTEYEQY
v_call: TRBV7-9
cdr3_length: 12
j_call: TRBJ2-7

cdr3_aa: ASSSQGAYGYT
v_call: TRBV5-8
cdr3_length: 11
j_call: TRBJ1-2

cdr3_aa: SVEVGGGGEKLF
v_call: TRBV29-1
cdr3_length: 12
j_call: TRBJ1-4